Described below is a single TCR beta chain sequence and its context. The antigen it binds to is not known. No base quality values were provided; no much bigger clone lies one nucleotide off. In Seattle, one collaborating source enrolled patients while the infection was active and tracked those patients longitudinally over the course of disease. Whole blood was collected in K2EDTA tubes by collaborating institutions according to the institutions' own protocols. For TCRbeta analysis, collaborators shipped samples as frozen whole blood, isolated PBMCs, or DNA extracted from either of those sample types. This sample is drawn from a study of blood T cell repertoires in COVID-19 (dated by TCRdb to 2020 to 2022). In terms of the full investigation: Samples covering the acute and convalescent phases of COVID-19 were provided by collaborators in the United States, Italy and Spain. The prospective study material was composed of cDNA or gDNA derived from T cells, B-cell-depleted T cells, or PBMCs. The dataset comprised deeply sampled blood TCRbeta repertoires from subjects exposed to, actively infected with, or recovered from COVID-19. The repertoires were made available in a free public database intended to serve as a resource for research on the immune response to SARS-CoV-2. The samples were drawn from the first 160 participants of the ongoing ImmuneRACE study and from 1,254 subjects provided by 6 global collaborators. The sample metadata nearly always contained a de-identified subject ID, COVID-19 status, age in years and sex. Where HLA class I and class II types were available, the types were taken from metadata supplied by the sample provider, not from assay-based typing. Study-wide conclusions, independent of this receptor: Clinical and demographic metadata were provided uncurated, with the amount varying by source and participant.

The germline V gene (reference sequence) yields LGHDT for CDR1 and YNNKEL for CDR2. The CDR3 holds 14 amino acids from the cysteine to the phenylalanine. Of the read, only the CDR3 DNA is kept; its 42 bases are in frame from base 1. The trim is 4 bases for V and 4 bases for J, with a gap of 14 bases between the germline ends. The immunoSEQ Assay, a bias-controlled multiplex PCR, was used to amplify TCRbeta CDR3 regions from genomic DNA. In the paper's pipeline: The number of nucleated cells in each sample was estimated by amplification of reference gene primers within the assay. To quantify the absolute abundance of each unique TCRbeta CDR3 rearrangement, sequence reads were collapsed and filtered. For each sample, productive Simpson clonality was calculated by taking the square root of Simpson's diversity index across productive rearrangements. This immuneACCESS table, as held by TCRdb, lists in-frame sequences with V and J called but not all clones. Of the missing ones, under half trace to an unresolved V gene in checked studies; the others have no known cause. V and J calls and clone size are as listed in that table; D and trimming were resolved from the DNA. The sample includes around 150,000 clones, with about 88% observed a single time. 7.5% to 8.5% of the sample is in the top ten clones.

Here the chain combines TRBV3-1 (or the pseudogene TRBV3-2) and TRBJ2-7, with TRBD2 as a weak D call on 6 bases. This sequence originates from a woman in her fifties or sixties with COVID-19, enrolled during active disease. The sequenced sample was peripheral blood. Here the CDR3 is given as CASSPTSRSYEQYF. In nucleotides, the sequence is TGTGCCAGCAGCCCCACTAGCCGTTCGTACGAGCAGTACTTC.